This TCR beta chain originates from a study of shared clonotypes between healthy human individuals. General study findings and limits: Researchers found naive subsets generally carried larger estimated richness than memory subsets. Generation probabilities of non-shared clonotypes were lower (relative to those shared by all four donors). Clonotype sharing among donors was expected to depend on sequencing depth.

At the deep level, the assay was run. Generated by immunoSEQ multiplex PCR, the TCRdb table keeps only in-frame clones and is missing some. The sample records approximately 350,000 clones, under 80% being singletons. Comment on this clone: Antigen: not known.

Germline assignment: CDR1 MDHEN and CDR2 SYDVKM. The CDR3 covers 12 residues. With 2 bases removed from V and 6 bases from J, the gap between germline ends came to 8 bases. The sample comprised memory CD4+ T cells sorted from blood. Subset defined: CD45RA-negative fraction. The V gene is TRBV28, the J gene TRBJ2-7; D remains ambiguous. The sequence derives from a man aged 25-40 years in good health. This CDR3 reads CASSLLLSEQYF. The CDR3 DNA reads TGTGCCAGCAGTTTACTCCTCTCCGAGCAGTACTTC.